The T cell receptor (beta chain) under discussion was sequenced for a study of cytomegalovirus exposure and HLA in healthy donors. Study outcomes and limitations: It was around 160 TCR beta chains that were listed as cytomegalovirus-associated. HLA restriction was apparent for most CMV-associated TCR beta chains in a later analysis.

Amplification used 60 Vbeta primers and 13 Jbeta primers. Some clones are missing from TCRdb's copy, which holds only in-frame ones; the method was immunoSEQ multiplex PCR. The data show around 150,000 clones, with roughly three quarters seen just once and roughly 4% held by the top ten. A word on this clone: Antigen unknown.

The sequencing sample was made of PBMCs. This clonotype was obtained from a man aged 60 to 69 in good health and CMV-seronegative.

The CDR3 protein is CASSLDGAGDPGNTIYF. The CDR3 coding sequence is TGCGCCAGCAGCTTGGATGGAGCGGGGGATCCCGGAAACACCATATATTTT. The rearrangement links TRBV5-1 to TRBJ1-3; perhaps TRBD1 as D (5 bases). The CDR3 loop spans 17 amino acids. The germline V gene encodes CDR1 SGHRS and CDR2 YFSETQ. With 0 bases removed from V and 4 bases from J, the gap between germline ends came to 17 bases.